The rows below give T cell receptor beta chains drawn from one sample of a study of CD8 T cells in ankylosing spondylitis. MiXCR, applied by TCRdb to the 5' RACE reads, yields one record per CDR3 protein. The sample holds approximately 42,000 distinct CDR3 sequences; 8% to 13% are singletons and the top ten take around 1.5%. The sequenced material came from blood, either unsorted or a sorted T cell fraction (not recorded which). These receptors were collected from a male donor with ankylosing spondylitis or in good health (not recorded which). Both conserved end residues are part of each CDR3. Fields, in order: J gene, D gene, V gene, clone size, CDR3 protein, CDR3 DNA. A D gene is named only where the DNA matches it firmly. The size field is filled for only some rows; it gives once, few, many or a size class.

j_gene: TRBJ1-2
d_gene: -
v_gene: TRBV12-3/TRBV12-4
abundance: many
CDR3aa: CASSPRGEWYGYTF
CDR3nt: TGTGCCAGCAGTCCAAGGGGGGAGTGGTATGGCTACACCTTC

j_gene: TRBJ2-6
d_gene: -
v_gene: TRBV6-1
abundance: many
CDR3aa: CATWDGGANVLTF
CDR3nt: TGTGCCACCTGGGACGGTGGGGCCAACGTCCTGACTTTC

j_gene: TRBJ1-2
d_gene: -
v_gene: TRBV12-3/TRBV12-4
abundance: many
CDR3aa: CASSALAGLYGYTF
CDR3nt: TGTGCCAGCAGCGCCCTGGCAGGACTCTATGGCTACACCTTC

j_gene: TRBJ1-4
d_gene: -
v_gene: TRBV5-1
abundance: many
CDR3aa: CASSFRATEGEKLFF
CDR3nt: TGCGCCAGCAGCTTTAGGGCCACAGAAGGTGAAAAACTGTTTTTT

j_gene: TRBJ2-1
d_gene: -
v_gene: TRBV5-1
abundance: many
CDR3aa: CASSLAISGRWNEQFF
CDR3nt: TGCGCCAGCAGCTTGGCCATAAGCGGGCGCTGGAATGAGCAGTTCTTC

j_gene: TRBJ2-1
d_gene: -
v_gene: TRBV12-3/TRBV12-4
abundance: many
CDR3aa: CASSLGSSIIDEQFF
CDR3nt: TGTGCCAGCAGTTTAGGATCTTCTATTATCGATGAGCAGTTCTTC

j_gene: TRBJ2-1
d_gene: -
v_gene: TRBV12-3/TRBV12-4
abundance: many
CDR3aa: CASSSTVNEQFF
CDR3nt: TGTGCCAGCAGTTCGACAGTCAATGAGCAGTTCTTC

j_gene: TRBJ1-2
d_gene: TRBD1
v_gene: TRBV4-2
abundance: many
CDR3aa: CASSQGTGDRYGYTF
CDR3nt: TGTGCCAGCAGCCAAGGGACAGGGGATCGGTATGGCTACACCTTC

j_gene: TRBJ1-2
d_gene: -
v_gene: TRBV24-1
abundance: many
CDR3aa: CATSDYKWGSSYGYTF
CDR3nt: TGTGCCACCAGTGACTACAAGTGGGGGAGCAGCTATGGCTACACCTTC

j_gene: TRBJ2-2
d_gene: -
v_gene: TRBV12-3/TRBV12-4
abundance: -
CDR3aa: CASNKLGGELFF
CDR3nt: TGTGCCAGCAACAAGTTAGGCGGGGAGCTGTTTTTT

j_gene: TRBJ2-7
d_gene: -
v_gene: TRBV12-3/TRBV12-4
abundance: -
CDR3aa: CASSFPATGPYEQYF
CDR3nt: TGTGCCAGCAGTTTTCCGGCGACGGGCCCCTACGAGCAGTACTTC

j_gene: TRBJ1-1
d_gene: TRBD1
v_gene: TRBV7-8
abundance: many
CDR3aa: CASSSRGTGRGRATEAFF
CDR3nt: TGTGCCAGCAGCTCCAGAGGGACAGGGAGAGGTCGCGCCACTGAAGCTTTCTTT

j_gene: TRBJ1-1
d_gene: -
v_gene: TRBV29-1
abundance: many
CDR3aa: CSVAGNLNTEAFF
CDR3nt: TGCAGCGTTGCAGGGAACCTGAACACTGAAGCTTTCTTT

j_gene: TRBJ1-1
d_gene: -
v_gene: TRBV18
abundance: many
CDR3aa: CASSPDGEVAAFF
CDR3nt: TGTGCCAGCTCACCGGATGGAGAGGTGGCAGCTTTCTTT

j_gene: TRBJ2-3
d_gene: -
v_gene: TRBV27
abundance: many
CDR3aa: CASMPQGTDTQYF
CDR3nt: TGTGCCAGCATGCCACAGGGCACAGATACGCAGTATTTT

j_gene: TRBJ2-2
d_gene: TRBD1
v_gene: TRBV5-4
abundance: -
CDR3aa: CASSLATGSTGELFF
CDR3nt: TGTGCCAGCAGCTTGGCGACAGGGAGTACCGGGGAGCTGTTTTTT

j_gene: TRBJ1-5
d_gene: -
v_gene: TRBV5-1
abundance: -
CDR3aa: CASSLDRTNQPQHF
CDR3nt: TGCGCCAGCAGCTTGGACAGAACGAATCAGCCCCAGCATTTT

j_gene: TRBJ2-5
d_gene: TRBD1
v_gene: TRBV20-1
abundance: many
CDR3aa: CSAGTGGETQYF
CDR3nt: TGCAGTGCCGGGACAGGGGGGGAGACCCAGTACTTC

j_gene: TRBJ2-7
d_gene: -
v_gene: TRBV5-1
abundance: many
CDR3aa: CASSLSGQLYEQYF
CDR3nt: TGCGCCAGCAGCTTGTCCGGGCAGCTCTACGAGCAGTACTTC

j_gene: TRBJ1-5
d_gene: -
v_gene: TRBV12-3/TRBV12-4
abundance: many
CDR3aa: CASSRDGRGDQPQHF
CDR3nt: TGTGCCAGCAGTCGGGACGGGAGAGGGGATCAGCCCCAGCATTTT

j_gene: TRBJ1-1
d_gene: -
v_gene: TRBV29-1
abundance: many
CDR3aa: CSVHRGNTEAFF
CDR3nt: TGCAGCGTGCACCGGGGGAACACTGAAGCTTTCTTT

j_gene: TRBJ1-2
d_gene: -
v_gene: TRBV7-9
abundance: few
CDR3aa: CASSARELHAFYGYTF
CDR3nt: TGTGCCAGCAGCGCGAGGGAGCTCCACGCCTTCTATGGCTACACCTTC

j_gene: TRBJ1-2
d_gene: TRBD1
v_gene: TRBV2
abundance: few
CDR3aa: CASRDDRGYGYTF
CDR3nt: TGTGCCAGCAGGGATGACAGGGGGTATGGCTACACCTTC

j_gene: TRBJ2-7
d_gene: -
v_gene: TRBV5-6
abundance: -
CDR3aa: CASSLLVRGAEYEQYF
CDR3nt: TGTGCCAGCAGCTTGTTAGTCCGGGGGGCAGAGTACGAGCAGTACTTC

j_gene: TRBJ2-6
d_gene: -
v_gene: TRBV5-1
abundance: few
CDR3aa: CASSLLPGSNSGANVLTF
CDR3nt: TGCGCCAGCAGCTTGCTCCCAGGGTCGAATTCTGGGGCCAACGTCCTGACTTTC

j_gene: TRBJ1-2
d_gene: -
v_gene: TRBV2
abundance: few
CDR3aa: CASSSKGEDGYTF
CDR3nt: TGTGCCAGCAGTTCAAAAGGGGAAGATGGCTACACCTTC

j_gene: TRBJ2-7
d_gene: TRBD1
v_gene: TRBV2
abundance: few
CDR3aa: CASRRGTGSSYEQYF
CDR3nt: TGTGCCAGCAGGAGGGGGACAGGGAGCTCCTACGAGCAGTACTTC

j_gene: TRBJ2-7
d_gene: -
v_gene: TRBV5-1
abundance: many
CDR3aa: CASSRGGNRVDYEQYF
CDR3nt: TGCGCCAGCAGCCGTGGTGGGAACAGGGTAGACTACGAGCAGTACTTC

j_gene: TRBJ1-6
d_gene: -
v_gene: TRBV9
abundance: many
CDR3aa: CASSVEWSPYSSPLHF
CDR3nt: TGTGCCAGCAGCGTAGAGTGGTCGCCCTACTCTTCACCCCTCCACTTT

j_gene: TRBJ2-2
d_gene: -
v_gene: TRBV5-1
abundance: many
CDR3aa: CASSESGTLNTGELFF
CDR3nt: TGCGCCAGCAGCGAATCCGGGACACTAAACACCGGGGAGCTGTTTTTT

j_gene: TRBJ2-3
d_gene: TRBD2
v_gene: TRBV5-1
abundance: many
CDR3aa: CASTTSGGSTDTQYF
CDR3nt: TGCGCCAGCACGACTAGCGGGGGTAGCACAGATACGCAGTATTTT

j_gene: TRBJ2-7
d_gene: TRBD1
v_gene: TRBV12-3/TRBV12-4
abundance: few
CDR3aa: CASSYLGQVEQYF
CDR3nt: TGTGCCAGCAGCTACCTCGGACAGGTCGAGCAGTACTTC

j_gene: TRBJ1-2
d_gene: -
v_gene: TRBV5-1
abundance: -
CDR3aa: CASSLVGEPDYGYTF
CDR3nt: TGCGCCAGCAGCTTGGTAGGGGAGCCGGACTATGGCTACACCTTC

j_gene: TRBJ1-6
d_gene: TRBD1
v_gene: TRBV12-3/TRBV12-4
abundance: -
CDR3aa: CASSLIDRGLSPLHF
CDR3nt: TGTGCCAGCAGTCTAATCGACAGGGGGCTTTCACCCCTCCACTTT

j_gene: TRBJ2-5
d_gene: -
v_gene: TRBV20-1
abundance: many
CDR3aa: CSARDYFRGFQETQYF
CDR3nt: TGCAGTGCTAGAGATTATTTCAGGGGCTTCCAAGAGACCCAGTACTTC

j_gene: TRBJ1-1
d_gene: -
v_gene: TRBV3-1
abundance: many
CDR3aa: CASSQVTVPGVSEAFF
CDR3nt: TGTGCCAGCAGCCAGGTTACAGTCCCCGGGGTCTCTGAAGCTTTCTTT

j_gene: TRBJ2-1
d_gene: -
v_gene: TRBV20-1
abundance: many
CDR3aa: CSAEARVPYNEQFF
CDR3nt: TGCAGTGCCGAAGCGAGGGTCCCGTACAATGAGCAGTTCTTC

j_gene: TRBJ2-3
d_gene: TRBD2
v_gene: TRBV20-1
abundance: few
CDR3aa: CSARLAGGPTDTQYF
CDR3nt: TGCAGTGCCCGACTAGCGGGGGGTCCCACAGATACGCAGTATTTT

j_gene: TRBJ2-7
d_gene: TRBD1
v_gene: TRBV5-1
abundance: few
CDR3aa: CASSLNRGYEQYF
CDR3nt: TGCGCCAGCAGCTTGAACAGGGGCTACGAGCAGTACTTC

j_gene: TRBJ2-2
d_gene: -
v_gene: TRBV29-1
abundance: many
CDR3aa: CSVDVGNTGELFF
CDR3nt: TGCAGCGTTGATGTGGGGAACACCGGGGAGCTGTTTTTT

j_gene: TRBJ2-1
d_gene: TRBD2
v_gene: TRBV20-1
abundance: -
CDR3aa: CSVPGLAGGPLGNEQFF
CDR3nt: TGCAGTGTTCCAGGACTAGCGGGGGGGCCTTTGGGGAATGAGCAGTTCTTC

j_gene: TRBJ2-4
d_gene: -
v_gene: TRBV18
abundance: few
CDR3aa: CASSWSENIQYF
CDR3nt: TGTGCCAGCTCATGGAGCGAAAACATTCAGTACTTC

j_gene: TRBJ2-3
d_gene: -
v_gene: TRBV12-5
abundance: few
CDR3aa: CASASGAFTDTQYF
CDR3nt: TGTGCTAGTGCCTCCGGGGCCTTCACAGATACGCAGTATTTT

j_gene: TRBJ2-5
d_gene: -
v_gene: TRBV29-1
abundance: many
CDR3aa: CSASVGTQYF
CDR3nt: TGCAGCGCAAGCGTCGGGACCCAGTACTTC

j_gene: TRBJ2-1
d_gene: TRBD2
v_gene: TRBV29-1
abundance: many
CDR3aa: CSVVGGGKGEQFF
CDR3nt: TGCAGCGTTGTCGGCGGGGGGAAGGGTGAGCAGTTCTTC

j_gene: TRBJ2-4
d_gene: -
v_gene: TRBV7-9
abundance: -
CDR3aa: CASSSVQWVENIQYF
CDR3nt: TGTGCCAGCAGCTCCGTTCAATGGGTGGAAAACATTCAGTACTTC

j_gene: TRBJ2-1
d_gene: -
v_gene: TRBV9
abundance: many
CDR3aa: CASSILGGGSNEQFF
CDR3nt: TGTGCCAGCAGCATCCTTGGCGGGGGCTCCAATGAGCAGTTCTTC

j_gene: TRBJ2-5
d_gene: -
v_gene: TRBV5-1
abundance: -
CDR3aa: CASSLALAGETQYF
CDR3nt: TGCGCCAGCAGCTTGGCTCTAGCCGGAGAGACCCAGTACTTC

j_gene: TRBJ1-2
d_gene: -
v_gene: TRBV29-1
abundance: many
CDR3aa: CSALTAPYGYTF
CDR3nt: TGCAGCGCCCTGACAGCACCTTATGGCTACACCTTC

j_gene: TRBJ1-2
d_gene: TRBD1
v_gene: TRBV7-2
abundance: -
CDR3aa: CASGLARSGGEGYTF
CDR3nt: TGTGCCAGCGGCTTAGCAAGATCAGGGGGAGAAGGCTACACCTTC

j_gene: TRBJ1-1
d_gene: -
v_gene: TRBV20-1
abundance: many
CDR3aa: CSALLHTEAFF
CDR3nt: TGCAGTGCTCTCCTCCACACTGAAGCTTTCTTT

j_gene: TRBJ1-2
d_gene: TRBD1
v_gene: TRBV6-1
abundance: many
CDR3aa: CASTWGLDRGYGYTF
CDR3nt: TGTGCCAGCACCTGGGGATTAGACAGGGGTTATGGCTACACCTTC

j_gene: TRBJ2-1
d_gene: -
v_gene: TRBV30
abundance: -
CDR3aa: CAWIPGSTYNEQFF
CDR3nt: TGTGCCTGGATACCAGGGTCAACCTACAATGAGCAGTTCTTC

j_gene: TRBJ2-6
d_gene: -
v_gene: TRBV5-1
abundance: few
CDR3aa: CASRGDESGANVLTF
CDR3nt: TGCGCCAGCAGGGGGGATGAGTCCGGGGCCAACGTCCTGACTTTC

j_gene: TRBJ2-7
d_gene: -
v_gene: TRBV20-1
abundance: many
CDR3aa: CSAHAQGAGEQYF
CDR3nt: TGCAGTGCTCACGCCCAGGGCGCCGGCGAGCAGTACTTC

j_gene: TRBJ2-7
d_gene: -
v_gene: TRBV6-1
abundance: -
CDR3aa: CASSEGLGQFQYF
CDR3nt: TGTGCCAGCAGTGAGGGCCTAGGACAGTTTCAGTACTTC

j_gene: TRBJ2-2
d_gene: -
v_gene: TRBV6-4
abundance: few
CDR3aa: CASRPGTVANTGELFF
CDR3nt: TGTGCCAGCCGACCGGGGACGGTCGCGAACACCGGGGAGCTGTTTTTT

j_gene: TRBJ1-5
d_gene: TRBD1
v_gene: TRBV12-3/TRBV12-4
abundance: many
CDR3aa: CASSDRERNQPQHF
CDR3nt: TGTGCCAGCAGTGACAGGGAGCGCAATCAGCCCCAGCATTTT

j_gene: TRBJ1-5
d_gene: TRBD1
v_gene: TRBV5-1
abundance: -
CDR3aa: CASSPLTGVQPQHF
CDR3nt: TGCGCCAGCAGCCCTCTGACAGGGGTCCAGCCCCAGCATTTT

j_gene: TRBJ2-5
d_gene: TRBD1
v_gene: TRBV10-3
abundance: many
CDR3aa: CAISESQGARRETQYF
CDR3nt: TGTGCCATCAGTGAGTCGCAGGGGGCACGGAGAGAGACCCAGTACTTC